The clone carrying this TCR beta chain was seen at least ten times. CD4+ naive, central memory, regulatory and stem cell-like memory cells were sorted via CD45RO/CCR7/CD25/CD127/CD95/CD27. The CDR3 consists of 14 residues. J gave up 2 bases and V 10 bases, and 10 bases lay outside the gene matches. Germline CDR1 reads MNHNY; CDR2 reads SVGAGI (reference sequence). This entry comes from a study of beta chain features in type 1 diabetes. Reverse transcription of all isolated RNA meant that expressed TCRB transcripts were sequenced. Profiling relied on immunoSEQ multiplex PCR, and the TCRdb table lists in-frame clones only, not all of them. The table has about 300,000 clones, under 8.5% seen once.

The TCR sequence derives from a woman between 18 and 29 years old in good health. The V gene is TRBV6-6, the J gene TRBJ1-2, with TRBD1 identical over 7 bases. Sequencing used central memory CD4+ T cells from blood. The CDR3 loop is CAINPNRGNYGYTF. The DNA of the CDR3 is TGTGCCATCAACCCAAACAGGGGCAACTATGGCTACACCTTC.